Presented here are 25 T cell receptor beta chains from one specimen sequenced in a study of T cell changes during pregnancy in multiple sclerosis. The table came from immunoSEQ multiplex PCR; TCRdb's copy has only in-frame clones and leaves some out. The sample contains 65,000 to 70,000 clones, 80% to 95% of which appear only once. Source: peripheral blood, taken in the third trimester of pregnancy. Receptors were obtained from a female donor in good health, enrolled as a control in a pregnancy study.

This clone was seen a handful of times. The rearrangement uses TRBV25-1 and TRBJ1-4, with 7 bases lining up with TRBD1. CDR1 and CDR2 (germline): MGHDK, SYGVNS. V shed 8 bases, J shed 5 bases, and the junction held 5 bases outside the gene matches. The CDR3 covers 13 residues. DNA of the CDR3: TGTGCCAGCTCCAGGGGGAGCAATGAAAAACTGTTTTTT. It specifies CASSRGSNEKLFF.

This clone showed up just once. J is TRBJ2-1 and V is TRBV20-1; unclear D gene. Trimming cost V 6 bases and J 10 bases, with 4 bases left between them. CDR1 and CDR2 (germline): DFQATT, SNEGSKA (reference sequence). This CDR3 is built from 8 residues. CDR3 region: CSAREQFF. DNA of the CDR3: TGCAGTGCGCGAGAGCAGTTCTTC.

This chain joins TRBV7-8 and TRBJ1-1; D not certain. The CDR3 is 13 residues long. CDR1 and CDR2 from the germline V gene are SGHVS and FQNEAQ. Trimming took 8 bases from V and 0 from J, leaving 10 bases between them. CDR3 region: CASLRRLNTEAFF. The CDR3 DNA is TGTGCCAGCCTAAGAAGATTGAACACTGAAGCTTTCTTT.

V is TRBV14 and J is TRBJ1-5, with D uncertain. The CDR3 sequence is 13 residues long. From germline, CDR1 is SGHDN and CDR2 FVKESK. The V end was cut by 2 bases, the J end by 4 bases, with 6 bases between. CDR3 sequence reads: CASSQTGNQPQHF. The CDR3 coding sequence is TGTGCCAGCAGCCAAACGGGAAATCAGCCCCAGCATTTT. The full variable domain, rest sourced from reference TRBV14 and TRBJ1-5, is EAGVTQFPSHSVIEKGQTVTLRCDPISGHDNLYWYRRVMGKEIKFLLHFVKESKQDESGMPNNRFLAERTGGTYSTLKVQPAELEDSGVYFCASSQTGNQPQHFGDGTRLSIL.

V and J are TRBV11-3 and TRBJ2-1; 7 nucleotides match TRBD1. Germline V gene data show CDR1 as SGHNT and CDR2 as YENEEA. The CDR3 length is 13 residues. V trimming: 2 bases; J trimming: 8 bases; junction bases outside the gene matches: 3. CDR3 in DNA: TGTGCCAGCAGCTTAAACAGGGGTGATGAGCAGTTCTTC. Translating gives CASSLNRGDEQFF.

In nucleotides, the CDR3 is TGTGCCAGCAGCCCCAGAGAGGGGACAGGTGAGGCCAATGAGCAGTTCTTC. Its translation: CASSPREGTGEANEQFF. The rearrangement joins TRBV4-2 to TRBJ2-1; 8 nucleotides line up with TRBD1. CDR3 length equals 17 residues. Looked up from germline, CDR1 is LGHNA and CDR2 is YNFKEQ. V lost 4 bases, J lost 6 bases, and 14 bases stayed unmatched.

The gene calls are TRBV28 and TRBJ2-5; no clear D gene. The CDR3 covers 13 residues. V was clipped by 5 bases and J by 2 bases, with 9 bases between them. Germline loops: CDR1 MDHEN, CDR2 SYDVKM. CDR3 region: CASSAAGQETQYF. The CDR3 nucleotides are TGTGCCAGCAGTGCTGCCGGTCAAGAGACCCAGTACTTC.

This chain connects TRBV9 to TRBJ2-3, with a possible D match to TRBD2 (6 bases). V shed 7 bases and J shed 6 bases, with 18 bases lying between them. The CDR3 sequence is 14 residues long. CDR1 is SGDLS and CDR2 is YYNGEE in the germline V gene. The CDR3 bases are TGTGCCAGCGCGGGCACCCGGGACTGGGATACGCAGTATTTT. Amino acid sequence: CASAGTRDWDTQYF.

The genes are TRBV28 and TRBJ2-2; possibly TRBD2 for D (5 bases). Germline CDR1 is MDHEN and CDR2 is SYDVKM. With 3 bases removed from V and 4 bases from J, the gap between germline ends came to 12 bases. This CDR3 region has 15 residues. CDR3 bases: TGTGCCAGCAGTTTGAGCTCCGAGGGCACCGGGGAGCTGTTTTTT. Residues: CASSLSSEGTGELFF.

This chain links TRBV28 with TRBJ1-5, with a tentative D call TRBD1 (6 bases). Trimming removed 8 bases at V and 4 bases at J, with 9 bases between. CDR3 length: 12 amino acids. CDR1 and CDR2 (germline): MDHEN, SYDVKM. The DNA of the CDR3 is TGTGCCAGCGGAACAGGGAATCAGCCCCAGCATTTT. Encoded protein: CASGTGNQPQHF.

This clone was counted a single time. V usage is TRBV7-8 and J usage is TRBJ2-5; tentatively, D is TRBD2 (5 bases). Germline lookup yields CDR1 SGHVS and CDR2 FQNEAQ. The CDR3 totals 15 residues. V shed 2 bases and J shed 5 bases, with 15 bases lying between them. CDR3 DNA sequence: TGTGCCAGCAGCTTATCTGAGGGAACCAGGGAGACCCAGTACTTC. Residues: CASSLSEGTRETQYF. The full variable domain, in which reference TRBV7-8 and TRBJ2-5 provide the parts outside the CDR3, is GAGVSQSPRYKVAKRGQDVALRCDPISGHVSLFWYQQALGQGPEFLTYFQNEAQLDKSGLPSDRFFAERPEGSVSTLKIQRTQQEDSAVYLCASSLSEGTRETQYFGPGTRLLVL.

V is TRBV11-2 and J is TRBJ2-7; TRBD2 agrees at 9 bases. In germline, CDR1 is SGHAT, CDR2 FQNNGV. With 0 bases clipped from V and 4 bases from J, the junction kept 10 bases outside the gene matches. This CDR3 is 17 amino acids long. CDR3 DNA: TGTGCCAGCAGCTTAGAGGTGACTAGCGGAGGGTTTTACGAGCAGTACTTC. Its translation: CASSLEVTSGGFYEQYF.

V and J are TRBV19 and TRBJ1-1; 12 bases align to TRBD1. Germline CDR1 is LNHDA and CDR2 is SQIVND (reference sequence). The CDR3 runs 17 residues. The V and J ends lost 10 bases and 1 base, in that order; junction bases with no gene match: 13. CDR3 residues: CATNAGTGGITNTEAFF. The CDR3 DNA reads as TGTGCCACGAATGCCGGGACAGGGGGCATAACGAACACTGAAGCTTTCTTT.

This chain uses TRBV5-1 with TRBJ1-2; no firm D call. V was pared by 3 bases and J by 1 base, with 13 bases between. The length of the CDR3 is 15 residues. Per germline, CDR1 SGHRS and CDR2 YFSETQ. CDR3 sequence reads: CASSSLIDGNYGYTF. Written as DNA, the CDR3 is TGCGCCAGCAGCTCCTTAATAGATGGTAACTATGGCTACACCTTC.

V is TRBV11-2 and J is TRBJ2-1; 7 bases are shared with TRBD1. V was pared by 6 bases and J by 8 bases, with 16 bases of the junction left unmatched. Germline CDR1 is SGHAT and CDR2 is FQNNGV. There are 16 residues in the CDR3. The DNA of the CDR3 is TGTGCCAGCAGTTCATTCACCGGGACAGTCAGGGATGAGCAGTTCTTC. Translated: CASSSFTGTVRDEQFF.

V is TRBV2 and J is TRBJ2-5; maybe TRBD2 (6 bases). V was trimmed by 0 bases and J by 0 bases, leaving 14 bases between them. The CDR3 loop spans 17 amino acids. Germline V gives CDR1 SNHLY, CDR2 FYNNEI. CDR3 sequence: CASSEAMASADQETQYF. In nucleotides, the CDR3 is TGTGCCAGCAGTGAAGCAATGGCTAGCGCAGACCAAGAGACCCAGTACTTC.

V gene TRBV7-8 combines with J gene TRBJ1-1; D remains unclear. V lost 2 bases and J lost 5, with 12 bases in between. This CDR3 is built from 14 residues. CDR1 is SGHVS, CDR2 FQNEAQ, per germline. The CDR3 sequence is CASSLQGRGTEAFF. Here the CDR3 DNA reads TGTGCCAGCAGCTTACAAGGGAGAGGGACTGAAGCTTTCTTT.

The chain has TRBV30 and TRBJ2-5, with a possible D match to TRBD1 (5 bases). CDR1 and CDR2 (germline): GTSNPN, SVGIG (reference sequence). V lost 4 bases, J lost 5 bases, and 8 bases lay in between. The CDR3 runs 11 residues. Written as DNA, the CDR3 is TGTGCCTGGACAGGGCGGGAGACCCAGTACTTC. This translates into CAWTGRETQYF. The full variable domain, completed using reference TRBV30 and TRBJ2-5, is SQTIHQWPATLVQPVGSPLSLECTVEGTSNPNLYWYRQAAGRGLQLLFYSVGIGQISSEVPQNLSASRPQDRQFILSSKKLLLSDSGFYLCAWTGRETQYFGPGTRLLVL.

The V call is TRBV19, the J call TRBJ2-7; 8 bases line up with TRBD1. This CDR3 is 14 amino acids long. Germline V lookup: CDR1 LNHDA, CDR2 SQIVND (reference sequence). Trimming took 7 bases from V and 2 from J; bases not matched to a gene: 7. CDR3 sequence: CASKPQGAPYEQYF. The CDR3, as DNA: TGTGCCAGTAAGCCCCAGGGGGCTCCCTACGAGCAGTACTTC.

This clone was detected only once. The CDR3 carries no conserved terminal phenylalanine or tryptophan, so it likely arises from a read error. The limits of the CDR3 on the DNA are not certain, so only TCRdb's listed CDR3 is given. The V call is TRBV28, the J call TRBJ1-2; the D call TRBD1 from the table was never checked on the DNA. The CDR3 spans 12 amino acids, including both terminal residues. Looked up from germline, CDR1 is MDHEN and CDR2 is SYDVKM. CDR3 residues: CASSPPGQGPFL.

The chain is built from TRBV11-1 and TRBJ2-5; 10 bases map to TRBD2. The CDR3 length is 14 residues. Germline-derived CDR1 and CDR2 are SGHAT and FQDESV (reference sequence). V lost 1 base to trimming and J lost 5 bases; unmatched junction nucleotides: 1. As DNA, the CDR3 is TGTGCCAGCAGCTTAGAAGCGGGAGGGGAGACCCAGTACTTC. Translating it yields CASSLEAGGETQYF.

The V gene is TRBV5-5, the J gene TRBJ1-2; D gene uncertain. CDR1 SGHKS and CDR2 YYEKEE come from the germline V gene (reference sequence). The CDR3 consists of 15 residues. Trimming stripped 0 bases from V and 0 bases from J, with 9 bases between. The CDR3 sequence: CASSLAPGANYGYTF. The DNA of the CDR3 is TGTGCCAGCAGCTTGGCCCCGGGAGCTAACTATGGCTACACCTTC. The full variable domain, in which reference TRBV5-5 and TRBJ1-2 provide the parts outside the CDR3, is DAGVTQSPTHLIKTRGQQVTLRCSPISGHKSVSWYQQVLGQGPQFIFQYYEKEERGRGNFPDRFSARQFPNYSSELNVNALLLGDSALYLCASSLAPGANYGYTFGSGTRLTVV.

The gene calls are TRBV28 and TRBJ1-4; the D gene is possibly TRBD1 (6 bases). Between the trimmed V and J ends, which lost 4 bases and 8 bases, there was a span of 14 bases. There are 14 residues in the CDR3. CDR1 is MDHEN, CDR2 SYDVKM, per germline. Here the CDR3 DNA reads TGTGCCAGCAGTTCCACGTGGACAGCCGAAAAACTGTTTTTT. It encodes CASSSTWTAEKLFF.

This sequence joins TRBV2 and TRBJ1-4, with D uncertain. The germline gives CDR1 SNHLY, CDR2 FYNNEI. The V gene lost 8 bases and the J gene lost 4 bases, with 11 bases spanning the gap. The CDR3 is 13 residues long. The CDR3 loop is CASAIQNNEKLFF. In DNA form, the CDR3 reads TGTGCCAGCGCGATACAGAATAATGAAAAACTGTTTTTT.

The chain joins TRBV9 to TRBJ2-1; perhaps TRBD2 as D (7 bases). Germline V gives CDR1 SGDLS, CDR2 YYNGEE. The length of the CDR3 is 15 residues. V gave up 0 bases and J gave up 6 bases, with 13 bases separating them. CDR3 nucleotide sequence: TGTGCCAGCAGCGTAGAGTGGGGGGGCCGCAATGAGCAGTTCTTC. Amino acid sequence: CASSVEWGGRNEQFF.